This T cell receptor beta chain derives from a study of T cell responses to AZD1222 COVID-19 vaccine. Study details: Doses given second, at about 4 or about 12 weeks, were pooled. Whole-study findings and limits: Possibly, clonal diversity was underestimated; donors were largely white British and included more females.

This CDR3 contains 15 residues. CDR1 and CDR2 (germline): SGHNT, YYREEE (reference sequence). Trimming took 1 base from V and 2 from J; bases not matched to a gene: 1. Clones were read by immunoSEQ multiplex PCR, and TCRdb kept only the in-frame ones, dropping some. The sample yields around 110,000 clones, 90% to 95% seen once. Of note for this clone: Its target is not known.

The chain employs TRBV5-4 and TRBJ2-3; TRBD2 aligns across 10 bases. The TCR sequence derives from an adult in good health. Source: peripheral blood, taken on day 0 of AZD1222 vaccination. In nucleotides, the CDR3 is TGTGCCAGCAGCTTGCTAGCGGGAGACACAGATACGCAGTATTTT. Residues: CASSLLAGDTDTQYF.